This is a list of T cell receptor beta chains from one sample in a study of blood T cell repertoires in COVID-19. Method: immunoSEQ multiplex PCR; TCRdb's copy keeps in-frame clones and lacks some. This repertoire shows just over 300,000 clones, approximately 86% found once; its top ten account for about 2.3%. Material: peripheral blood. The origin of the receptors is a man in his late teens or twenties with active or convalescent COVID-19. CDR3s include the opening cysteine and the closing phenylalanine or tryptophan. The D gene is left open where the match is weak. The listing skips clone size in some rows; elsewhere it reads once, few, many or a size class.

abundance	d_gene	v_gene	j_gene	CDR3nt	CDR3aa
NA	NA	TRBV18	TRBJ1-1	TGTGCCAGCTCACCACGAAGGGGGGGCCTTAACACTGAAGCTTTCTTT	CASSPRRGGLNTEAFF
NA	NA	TRBV11-2	TRBJ2-2	TGTGCCAGCAGCTTAATCGCAGGGAACGGGGAGCTGTTTTTT	CASSLIAGNGELFF
NA	NA	TRBV27	TRBJ1-4	TGTGCCAGCAGTTTCATCAGGGGTGGGGAAAAACTGTTTTTT	CASSFIRGGEKLFF
few	TRBD2	TRBV27	TRBJ2-1	TGTGCCAGCAGTCCCGGGACTAGCGGGACCTACAATGAGCAGTTCTTC	CASSPGTSGTYNEQFF
NA	TRBD1	TRBV2	TRBJ2-5	TGTGCCAGCAGCGGGGACAGGGCAGAGACCCAGTACTTC	CASSGDRAETQYF
NA	NA	TRBV19	TRBJ2-1	TGTGCCACAGCTGTTGGGAGGAGCTCCTACAATGAGCAGTTCTTC	CATAVGRSSYNEQFF
NA	NA	TRBV28	TRBJ2-3	TGTGCCAGCAGTCCCTCCACAGATACGCAGTATTTT	CASSPSTDTQYF
NA	NA	TRBV23-1	TRBJ2-2	TGCGCCAGCAGTCATCGGTTTTCGAACACCGGGGAGCTGTTTTTT	CASSHRFSNTGELFF
NA	NA	TRBV12-3/TRBV12-4	TRBJ2-1	TGTGCCAGCAGGGAGGGTCGGGAGCAGTTCTTC	CASREGREQFF
NA	TRBD1	TRBV7-9	TRBJ2-5	TGTGCCAGCAGCCTACAGGGACAGCCGCAAGAGACCCAGTACTTC	CASSLQGQPQETQYF
NA	NA	TRBV5-1	TRBJ1-1	TGCGCCAGCAGCTCGTATCTAGGGGCAAACACTGAAGCTTTCTTT	CASSSYLGANTEAFF
once	TRBD1	TRBV7-2	TRBJ1-2	TGTGCCAGCAGCCAGGACAGGGCGGCTAACTATGGCTACACCTTC	CASSQDRAANYGYTF
NA	NA	TRBV10-3	TRBJ2-7	TGTGCCATCAGTGAGTCGGACAAGGGATCCTACGAGCAGTACTTC	CAISESDKGSYEQYF
NA	NA	TRBV28	TRBJ2-2	TGTGCCAGCAGTTTAAGTGCAGCGAACACCGGGGAGCTGTTTTTT	CASSLSAANTGELFF
NA	NA	TRBV7-2	TRBJ1-5	TGTGCCAGCAGCTTGACAGGCAATCAGCCCCAGCATTTT	CASSLTGNQPQHF
NA	TRBD1	TRBV14	TRBJ2-3	TGTGCCAGCAGTCAACAGGGGGCAGGAGATACGCAGTATTTT	CASSQQGAGDTQYF
NA	NA	TRBV2	TRBJ2-3	TGTGCCAGCAGTTGGACAGTCCCCGCAGATACGCAGTATTTT	CASSWTVPADTQYF
NA	TRBD1	TRBV4-3	TRBJ1-2	TGCGCCAGCAGCCACGGACAGGGGGCGATCTATGGCTACACCTTC	CASSHGQGAIYGYTF
NA	NA	TRBV6-5	TRBJ1-4	TGTGCCAGCGGGGGGTTGACTAATGAAAAACTGTTTTTT	CASGGLTNEKLFF
NA	NA	TRBV7-2	TRBJ1-1	TGTGCCAGCAGCTTGTGGACAGCCCTGAACACTGAAGCTTTCTTT	CASSLWTALNTEAFF
once	NA	TRBV28	TRBJ2-3	TGTGCCAGCAGTTGGAACCTCCCAACCGTTAGCTCCCGCAGCGGGACACACACAGATACGCAGTATTTT	CASSWNLPTVSSRSGTHTDTQYF
NA	TRBD2	TRBV12-3/TRBV12-4	TRBJ2-1	TGTGCCAGCACCGACAGCGGGAACAATGAGCAGTTCTTC	CASTDSGNNEQFF
NA	TRBD1	TRBV12-5	TRBJ2-7	TGTGCTAGTGGTTTGGTAGGGGGCATCTACGAGCAGTACTTC	CASGLVGGIYEQYF
NA	NA	TRBV25-1	TRBJ1-1	TGTGCCAGCAGGACAGATATGAACACTGAAGCTTTCTTT	CASRTDMNTEAFF
NA	NA	TRBV7-8	TRBJ2-2	TGTGCCAGCAGCTTAGGAGGGCGGGGTGAATCCTTTTCCGGGGAGCTGTTTTTT	CASSLGGRGESFSGELFF
NA	NA	TRBV19	TRBJ1-5	TGTGCCGTCGGTGGGGGCTATAGCAATCAGCCCCAGCATTTT	CAVGGGYSNQPQHF
NA	NA	TRBV28	TRBJ2-3	TGTGCCAGCAGTTTACGTATACTCTATACGCAGTATTTT	CASSLRILYTQYF
NA	NA	TRBV9	TRBJ2-5	TGTGCCAGCAGCAAAGATCCGGGAGCTCAAGAGACCCAGTACTTC	CASSKDPGAQETQYF
NA	TRBD2	TRBV23-1	TRBJ2-3	TGCGCCAGCAGTCCGAAAAAGGTCGTCCACGGACCACGGGGGGTGCAGTATTTT	CASSPKKVVHGPRGVQYF
NA	TRBD1	TRBV11-2	TRBJ1-2	TGTGCCAGCAGTCGGGACAGGGAGGGTGGCTACACCTTC	CASSRDREGGYTF
NA	NA	TRBV11-2	TRBJ2-1	TGTGCCAGCAGCTTTCGTTCTTTGGGGAGACACAATGAGCAGTTCTTC	CASSFRSLGRHNEQFF
NA	NA	TRBV6-6	TRBJ1-6	TGTGCCAGCAGGCGGGAAAATTCACCCCTCCACTTT	CASRRENSPLHF
NA	TRBD2	TRBV7-9	TRBJ2-5	TGTGCCAGCAGCCCAGGGACTAGCGGGACCCCACAAGAGACCCAGTACTTC	CASSPGTSGTPQETQYF
NA	NA	TRBV6-5	TRBJ2-7	TGTGCCAGCAGTTACACTAATCCCTTCTCCTTCTACGAGCAGTACTTC	CASSYTNPFSFYEQYF
NA	NA	TRBV11-2	TRBJ2-7	TGTGCCAGCAGCTTACCAGCGGAGCCCTACGAGCAGTACTTC	CASSLPAEPYEQYF
NA	TRBD1	TRBV9	TRBJ1-4	TGTGCCAGCAGCGGCCCGGGGACAGGGGTGGAAAAACTGTTTTTT	CASSGPGTGVEKLFF
few	TRBD1	TRBV6-5	TRBJ2-2	TGTGCCAGCAGTTTCCTAGGGGGCGTTGACGGGGAGCTGTTTTTT	CASSFLGGVDGELFF
NA	TRBD1	TRBV19	TRBJ1-1	TGTGCCAGTAGTGCCCGGACAGGGGTGAGCACTGAAGCTTTCTTT	CASSARTGVSTEAFF
NA	TRBD1	TRBV15	TRBJ1-4	TGTGCCACCAGCAGCGGGACAGGGGATGAAAAACTGTTTTTT	CATSSGTGDEKLFF
NA	TRBD2	TRBV7-7	TRBJ2-1	TGTGCCAGCAGCCGCGGACTAGCGGGGACCTACAATGAGCAGTTCTTC	CASSRGLAGTYNEQFF
NA	NA	TRBV12-5	TRBJ1-2	TGTGCTAGTGGGCCGACACCTAACTATGGCTACACCTTC	CASGPTPNYGYTF
NA	NA	TRBV27	TRBJ2-2	TGTGCCAGCAGCTATCTACAGGGCGGCGGGGAGCTGTTTTTT	CASSYLQGGGELFF
NA	NA	TRBV12-3/TRBV12-4	TRBJ1-5	TGTGCCAGCAGTTTGGTCGGTCAGCCCCAGCATTTT	CASSLVGQPQHF
once	NA	TRBV23-1	TRBJ2-5	TGCGCCAGCAGTCGCAGACTCCCTCAGCAAGAGACCCAGTACTTC	CASSRRLPQQETQYF
NA	TRBD2	TRBV19	TRBJ2-3	TGTGCCAGTAGTTGGGCTAGCGGTTATACGCAGTATTTT	CASSWASGYTQYF
NA	NA	TRBV5-6	TRBJ1-4	TGTGCCAGCAGCGGCGCAGGGGCCGAGGAAAAACTGTTTTTT	CASSGAGAEEKLFF
NA	TRBD1	TRBV2	TRBJ1-1	TGTGCCAGCAGTGCTGGGACAGAGAACACTGAAGCTTTCTTT	CASSAGTENTEAFF
few	NA	TRBV15	TRBJ1-1	TGTGCCACCAGCAGAGATAGGTTGGAGAGGACTGAAGCTTTCTTT	CATSRDRLERTEAFF
once	NA	TRBV7-3	TRBJ2-3	TGTGCCAGCAGCTTAGCGGAGAGCTCAGATACGCAGTATTTT	CASSLAESSDTQYF
NA	TRBD1	TRBV7-2	TRBJ2-7	TGTGCCAGCAGCTCACAGTCGGGACAGGCCTCCTACGAGCAGTACTTC	CASSSQSGQASYEQYF
NA	NA	TRBV3-1/TRBV3-2	TRBJ1-2	TGTGCCAGCAACCAAGGGGCCAGGGGCTCGCTATCTCGCTATGGCTACACCTTC	CASNQGARGSLSRYGYTF
NA	TRBD1	TRBV18	TRBJ1-1	TGTGCCAGCTCTGCGACAGGGTCGAACACTGAAGCTTTCTTT	CASSATGSNTEAFF
NA	TRBD1	TRBV6-6	TRBJ1-6	TGTGCCAGCAGCTCCGACAGGGGCCCTTCACCCCTCCACTTT	CASSSDRGPSPLHF
NA	NA	TRBV4-1	TRBJ1-5	TGCGCCAGCAGCCAAGATTTTACGGGTCACAATCAGCCCCAGCATTTT	CASSQDFTGHNQPQHF
NA	NA	TRBV6-5	TRBJ1-1	TGTGCCAGCAGTTACGTCAGATACACTGAAGCTTTCTTT	CASSYVRYTEAFF
once	NA	TRBV27	TRBJ2-1	TGTGCCAGCAGGAGGCTCAATGAGCAGTTCTTC	CASRRLNEQFF
NA	TRBD2	TRBV10-3	TRBJ2-3	TGTGCCATCAGTGAGTCGGTGGTAGAGACTAGCGGGACTAGGAGAGATACGCAGTATTTT	CAISESVVETSGTRRDTQYF
once	TRBD2	TRBV7-2	TRBJ2-5	TGTGCCAGCAGCCTTCGGCCCTCCGGGGGGGTGTGGGAGACCCAGTACTTC	CASSLRPSGGVWETQYF
few	NA	TRBV29-1	TRBJ1-2	TGCAGCGTTGAAGCCAGGCGGGAAGACTATGGCTACACCTTC	CSVEARREDYGYTF
NA	NA	TRBV5-3	TRBJ1-1	TGTGCCAGAAGCGCCCTCATAGGGGGAAACACTGAAGCTTTCTTT	CARSALIGGNTEAFF